Listed below are T cell receptor beta chains from one sample, sequenced in a study of OX40 agonist ivuxolimab in advanced cancers. TCRdb keeps only in-frame clones here, not all; method: immunoSEQ multiplex PCR. There are approximately 70,000 clones in the sample; roughly 85% occur only once, and roughly 6.3% lies in the top ten. Sample: CD4+ or CD8+ T cells sorted from blood, taken in a trial of the OX40 agonist ivuxolimab. These receptors all come from an adult with an advanced solid tumor such as melanoma, head and neck, liver or kidney cancer. Each CDR3 is given without its conserved first and last residue. Clone size appears in some rows only: once, few, many, or a class for an expanded clone.

clone_size	cdr3_length	v_call	cdr3_aa
.	14	TRBV7-6	ASSLGTHLSTDTQY
.	13	TRBV2	ASKLEGSSYNEQF
.	10	TRBV19	AIPQGNYGYT
once	13	TRBV5-3	ARSGRQGGNTEAF
.	11	TRBV2	ASSIGGRTEAF
.	14	TRBV30	AWSGSRSSNNSPLH
.	13	TRBV2	ASRDLGRKNTEAF
few	12	TRBV7-3	ASSPSGGVETQY
.	14	TRBV28	ASSLTGLSSYNEQF
.	13	TRBV5-6	ASSFRGPSGNTIY
.	15	TRBV5-1	ASSPQGGGPNTGELF
few	12	TRBV5-4	ASSPDSSGNTIY
.	12	TRBV19	ASSIVGDRYEQY
.	12	TRBV5-6	ASRTGQSNQPQH
.	13	TRBV28	ASSPLGGTQYEQY
once	11	TRBV30	AWSVFRYTEAF
.	14	TRBV10-3	AISESGLRYTGELF
.	11	TRBV21-1	AINRDRAYEQY
.	11	TRBV6-1	ASMVTVNTEAF
.	14	TRBV28	ASSRRGQGGSYGYT
.	12	TRBV5-4	ASSSRALNEKLF